This T cell receptor beta chain was sequenced during a study of shared clonotypes between healthy human individuals. On the study more broadly: For every donor, three CD4 naive, three CD4 memory, two CD8 naive and one CD8 memory plates were used.

On this clone: Antigen unknown.

The V gene's germline CDR1 is SGHRS and CDR2 YFSETQ. The CDR3 contains 14 residues. Trimming cost V 0 bases and J 6 bases, with 10 bases left between them. Study-wide results and limits: Among a few donors, around 5% of naive CD4 clonotypes were found in common. Read depth was anticipated to influence clonotype sharing among donors.

The protocol was immunoSEQ multiplex PCR, while the TCRdb copy is restricted to in-frame clones and leaves out a portion. The profile covers about 2.4 million clones, with under 95% appearing a single time and roughly 0.36% taken by the ten largest. The sample comprised naive CD4+ T cells from PBMCs. As for subset: CD45RA+ positively selected. The TCR originated in a man aged 18 to 30 in good health. Some clones in this sample may be carry-over from other donors' samples. The chain couples TRBV5-1 to TRBJ1-5; D unclear. CDR3 region: CASSLEPGSQPQHF. The CDR3 DNA sequence: TGCGCCAGCAGCTTGGAACCGGGGTCTCAGCCCCAGCATTTT.